This TCR beta chain was recorded in a study of graft-versus-host responses after intestinal transplantation. Study-wide results and limits: Graft-donor T cell macrochimerism in patients accompanied high graft-versus-host to host-versus-graft clonal ratios in allografts.

Profiling relied on immunoSEQ multiplex PCR, and the TCRdb table lists in-frame clones only, not all of them. Of 80,000 to 100,000 clones in the sample, roughly 91% are singletons; the top ten hold roughly 0.37%. As to this clone: Its antigen remains unknown.

This TCR came from a human donor who received an intestinal transplant. The material sequenced was unstimulated CD4+ T cells sorted from spleen or lymph node cells, taken before intestinal transplant.

CDR3 sequence: CAINTGDSYGYTF. CDR3 sequence (DNA): TGTGCCATCAACACAGGGGATAGCTATGGCTACACCTTC. V and J are TRBV10-3 and TRBJ1-2; 7 positions agree with TRBD1. The CDR3 spans 13 residues. Germline V CDR1 and CDR2: ENHRY, SYGVKD. J gave up 4 bases and V 7 bases, and 6 bases lay outside the gene matches.